The 9 T cell receptor beta chains given below trace back to one sample, sequenced in a study of T cell clonality in common variable immunodeficiency. Whole-study results and caveats: Common variable immunodeficiency TCR beta sequences reportedly had fewer deletions and N-nucleotide insertions.

Antigens of these TCRs are unknown. Sequencing used immunoSEQ multiplex PCR; TCRdb keeps in-frame clones, though not all of them. The sample has 25,000 to 35,000 clones, none seen only once. Input material: peripheral blood mononuclear cells. The receptor source for this set is a human donor with common variable immunodeficiency.

Concerning this clone itself: Sequencing ends 3 residues short of the CDR3 end; the germline J gene provides the rest. The V and J genes are TRBV18 and TRBJ1-5, with D unresolved. V lost 3 bases and J lost 0, with 12 bases in between. The CDR3 has 16 amino acids. CDR1 KGHSH and CDR2 LQKENI come from the germline V gene. The covered CDR3 bases are TGTGCCAGCTCACCCTACGGGTTATATAGCAATCAGCCC. Translating gives CASSPYGLYSNQP. The whole CDR3 sequence reads CASSPYGLYSNQPQHF.

The CDR3 reads CASSSTLVGANYGYTF. CDR3 DNA (partial): TGTGCCAGTAGTTCCACCCTCGTGGGCGCAAACTATGGC. This chain connects TRBV19 to TRBJ1-2; the D is unclear. The read terminates 3 residues before the CDR3 end, so the remaining end is supplied by the germline J gene. V was pared by 5 bases and J by 2 bases, with 18 bases between. The germline CDR1 and CDR2 sequences are LNHDA and SQIVND (reference sequence). This CDR3 is built from 16 residues.

A remark on this clone: From the germline J gene comes the end of the CDR3, since the read stops 3 residues before it. The chain employs TRBV7-3 and TRBJ2-1, with 11 nucleotides matching TRBD2. The V and J ends lost 5 bases and 8 bases, in that order; junction bases with no gene match: 11. The CDR3 totals 16 residues. Per germline, CDR1 SGHTA and CDR2 FQGTGA. CDR3 amino acids: CASSILAGGRVDEQFF. The CDR3 DNA, read in part, is TGTGCCAGCAGCATCCTAGCGGGGGGCCGGGTGGATGAG.

This clone was detected a few times. From the germline J gene comes the end of the CDR3, since the read stops 3 residues before it. This chain links TRBV7-2 with TRBJ2-3, with 7 bases identical to TRBD2. Germline CDR1 and CDR2: SGHTA and FQGNSA. The V segment lost 4 bases and the J segment 2 bases; nucleotides outside the gene matches: 6. This CDR3 is 15 amino acids long. The sequenced CDR3 bases are TGTGCCAGCAGCTCACCTAGCGGTCTCACAGATACG. Translation gives CASSSPSGLTDT. From start to end, the CDR3 is CASSSPSGLTDTQYF.

In its sample, this clone was seen many times. The read comes to an end 3 residues before the CDR3 does, leaving the germline J gene to fill in the end. The rearrangement joins TRBV20-1 to TRBJ2-1; D call uncertain. Germline V CDR1 and CDR2: DFQATT, SNEGSKA (reference sequence). This CDR3 spans 14 amino acids. Trimming took off 7 bases at V and 5 bases at J, with 18 bases between the two ends. The DNA read from the CDR3 is TGCAGTGTTCTTAGTCGCTTCCCCCACAATGAG. It is translated as CSVLSRFPHNE. The full CDR3 protein is CSVLSRFPHNEQFF.

With respect to this clone: Sequencing ends 3 residues short of the CDR3 end; the germline J gene provides the rest. This chain links TRBV11-2 with TRBJ2-1; no definite D call. The CDR3 extends over 13 amino acids. Germline CDR1 and CDR2: SGHAT and FQNNGV. Between the trimmed V and J ends, which lost 5 bases and 8 bases, there was a span of 13 bases. The covered CDR3 bases are TGTGCCAGCAGCCAGATGCGGTGGCATGAG. Its protein is CASSQMRWHE. Given in full, the CDR3 is CASSQMRWHEQFF.

This clone occurred a few times. The observed sequence ends 3 residues before the CDR3 terminus, with the missing tail filled in from the germline J gene. The chain carries TRBV7-9 and TRBJ1-1; weak D call: TRBD1 (5 bases). From germline, CDR1 is SEHNR and CDR2 FQNEAQ (reference sequence). The V end was cut by 3 bases, the J end by 5 bases, with 16 bases between. The CDR3 extends over 15 amino acids. Here the CDR3 reads CASSFPEQGWTEAFF. CDR3 bases read: TGTGCCAGCAGCTTCCCCGAGCAGGGATGGACTGAA.

This clone has a count of ten or more. From the germline J gene comes the end of the CDR3, since the read stops 3 residues before it. This sequence joins TRBV29-1 and TRBJ2-1; no definite D call. Looked up from germline, CDR1 is SQVTM and CDR2 is ANQGSEA. The CDR3 totals 13 residues. Trimming removed 1 base at V and 8 bases at J, with 12 bases between. CDR3 sequence reads: CSVEGARVHEQFF. The sequenced CDR3 bases are TGCAGCGTTGAAGGCGCACGGGTCCATGAG.

On this clone itself: The DNA ends 3 residues before the CDR3 does, and the rest of the CDR3 is filled in from the germline J gene. The chain uses TRBV6-2 or TRBV6-3 and TRBJ1-1, with a weak D call TRBD1 (6 bases). Germline-derived CDR1 and CDR2 are MNHEY and SVGEGT. The CDR3 loop spans 15 amino acids. V was pared by 1 base and J by 2 bases, with 11 bases between. The CDR3 bases that were read are TGTGCCAGCAGTTACTGGGGACAAGGAAACACTGAA. Encoded protein: CASSYWGQGNTE. The whole CDR3 protein reads CASSYWGQGNTEAFF.